These T cell receptor beta chains were read from a single sample in a study of shared clonotypes between healthy human individuals. Method: immunoSEQ multiplex PCR; TCRdb's copy keeps in-frame clones and lacks some. The repertoire holds 2 million to 3 million clones, under 95% seen once, with approximately 0.36% in the top ten. Sequencing was performed on naive CD4+ T cells from PBMCs. The receptors were sampled from a man younger than 30 in good health. Some clones in this sample may be carry-over from other donors' samples. The CDR3 runs from the conserved cysteine through the conserved F or W. Each record gives: D gene, clone size, J gene, V gene, CDR3 DNA, CDR3 protein. A D gene is named only where the DNA matches it firmly. Clone size is stated in some rows and not others, as once, few, many or a class when expanded.

d_call: TRBD2; clone_size: NA; j_call: TRBJ2-2; v_call: TRBV15; cdr3_nt: TGTGCCACCAGCAGAAGACTAGCGAACACGAACACCGGGGAGCTGTTTTTT; cdr3_aa: CATSRRLANTNTGELFF
d_call: TRBD2; clone_size: NA; j_call: TRBJ2-1; v_call: TRBV15; cdr3_nt: TGTGCCACCAGCAGAGATCGCGTCGCGGGAGGGCCCGCTCTATACAATGAGCAGTTCTTC; cdr3_aa: CATSRDRVAGGPALYNEQFF
d_call: TRBD1; clone_size: once; j_call: TRBJ2-1; v_call: TRBV10-3; cdr3_nt: TGTGCCATCAGCAACAGGGGTATGTCCGATGAGCAGTTCTTC; cdr3_aa: CAISNRGMSDEQFF
d_call: TRBD1; clone_size: few; j_call: TRBJ1-2; v_call: TRBV4-2; cdr3_nt: TGTGCCAGCAGCCTCCAGACACAGGGGGGAACCGATGGCTACACCTTC; cdr3_aa: CASSLQTQGGTDGYTF
d_call: NA; clone_size: NA; j_call: TRBJ1-4; v_call: TRBV4-1; cdr3_nt: TGCGCCAGCAGCCAGGCCTTCGTATTGGTGATAGAAAAACTGTTTTTT; cdr3_aa: CASSQAFVLVIEKLFF
d_call: TRBD2; clone_size: NA; j_call: TRBJ2-3; v_call: TRBV9; cdr3_nt: TGTGCCAGCAGCGTAGGAGGGAGGGAAAGCACAGATACGCAGTATTTT; cdr3_aa: CASSVGGRESTDTQYF
d_call: NA; clone_size: NA; j_call: TRBJ1-4; v_call: TRBV5-4; cdr3_nt: TGTGCCAGCAGCCCGAATCCAGGGGCCAGGGAAAAACTGTTTTTT; cdr3_aa: CASSPNPGAREKLFF
d_call: NA; clone_size: NA; j_call: TRBJ2-2; v_call: TRBV6-5; cdr3_nt: TGTGCCAGCAGCAAAACCACCGGGGAGCTGTTTTTT; cdr3_aa: CASSKTTGELFF
d_call: NA; clone_size: NA; j_call: TRBJ2-5; v_call: TRBV27; cdr3_nt: TGTGCCAGCAGCGTTCGGGGCCTCCAAGAGACCCAGTACTTC; cdr3_aa: CASSVRGLQETQYF
d_call: NA; clone_size: NA; j_call: TRBJ2-2; v_call: TRBV7-9; cdr3_nt: TGTGCCAGCAGCTTAGGCACCGGGGAGCTGTTTTTT; cdr3_aa: CASSLGTGELFF
d_call: NA; clone_size: NA; j_call: TRBJ2-2; v_call: TRBV2; cdr3_nt: TGTGCCAGCAGTGAAGACAGAAACACCGGGGAGCTGTTTTTT; cdr3_aa: CASSEDRNTGELFF
d_call: NA; clone_size: NA; j_call: TRBJ1-1; v_call: TRBV7-2; cdr3_nt: TGTGCCAGCAGCTTAGCTCGAGGGGGCACTGAAGCTTTCTTT; cdr3_aa: CASSLARGGTEAFF
d_call: TRBD1; clone_size: NA; j_call: TRBJ2-7; v_call: TRBV28; cdr3_nt: TGTGCCAGCAGTTTCGACAGGGATACAAGCGAGCAGTACTTC; cdr3_aa: CASSFDRDTSEQYF
d_call: NA; clone_size: NA; j_call: TRBJ1-5; v_call: TRBV27; cdr3_nt: TGTGCCAGCAGAGAAATAAAATACAGGCCCAATCAGCCCCAGCATTTT; cdr3_aa: CASREIKYRPNQPQHF
d_call: NA; clone_size: NA; j_call: TRBJ1-1; v_call: TRBV11-2; cdr3_nt: TGTGCCAGCAGCTTGCGGCGCGGAAGCCTTATGAACACTGAAGCTTTCTTT; cdr3_aa: CASSLRRGSLMNTEAFF
d_call: NA; clone_size: NA; j_call: TRBJ1-4; v_call: TRBV28; cdr3_nt: TGTGCCAGCAAGGACAGTCAAAATGAAAAACTGTTTTTT; cdr3_aa: CASKDSQNEKLFF
d_call: NA; clone_size: NA; j_call: TRBJ2-1; v_call: TRBV11-3; cdr3_nt: TGTGCCAGCAGCTTAGGCCAGAACAGCAATGAGCAGTTCTTC; cdr3_aa: CASSLGQNSNEQFF
d_call: TRBD1; clone_size: NA; j_call: TRBJ2-7; v_call: TRBV5-4; cdr3_nt: TGTGCCAGCAGCCCGGACGGACAGGGAGTCTACGAGCAGTACTTC; cdr3_aa: CASSPDGQGVYEQYF
d_call: NA; clone_size: NA; j_call: TRBJ1-4; v_call: TRBV27; cdr3_nt: TGTGCCAGCAGCCCCAGGAGGCCGGGGGGAACTAATGAAAAACTGTTTTTT; cdr3_aa: CASSPRRPGGTNEKLFF
d_call: NA; clone_size: few; j_call: TRBJ1-4; v_call: TRBV30; cdr3_nt: TGTGCCTGGAGTAGGGACCCAGAAAAACTGTTTTTT; cdr3_aa: CAWSRDPEKLFF
d_call: TRBD2; clone_size: NA; j_call: TRBJ2-3; v_call: TRBV7-9; cdr3_nt: TGTGCCAGCAGCCCACCGGGACTAGCGGGAGAAAGGGCTAGTCATACGCAGTATTTT; cdr3_aa: CASSPPGLAGERASHTQYF
d_call: NA; clone_size: NA; j_call: TRBJ2-7; v_call: TRBV27; cdr3_nt: TGTGCCAGCAGCGAGACAGGTTCCGAGCAGTACTTC; cdr3_aa: CASSETGSEQYF
d_call: NA; clone_size: NA; j_call: TRBJ1-6; v_call: TRBV4-2; cdr3_nt: TGTGCCAGCAGCCAAGTTCCAGGGTATAATTCACCCCTCCACTTT; cdr3_aa: CASSQVPGYNSPLHF
d_call: NA; clone_size: NA; j_call: TRBJ1-2; v_call: TRBV28; cdr3_nt: TGTGCCAGCAGTTTGGGACGGAAACCCCGACCGGCTAACTATGGCTACACCTTC; cdr3_aa: CASSLGRKPRPANYGYTF
d_call: TRBD1; clone_size: NA; j_call: TRBJ1-4; v_call: TRBV30; cdr3_nt: TGTGCCTGGAGTGTGTCGCAGGGGGCCAGGGAAAAACTGTTTTTT; cdr3_aa: CAWSVSQGAREKLFF
d_call: NA; clone_size: NA; j_call: TRBJ2-3; v_call: TRBV28; cdr3_nt: TGTGCCAGCAGTTCCCAGGGGCTCAGCACAGATACGCAGTATTTT; cdr3_aa: CASSSQGLSTDTQYF
d_call: NA; clone_size: few; j_call: TRBJ1-1; v_call: TRBV28; cdr3_nt: TGTGCCAGCAGTCCCACAGGGTGGAATGAAGCTTTCTTT; cdr3_aa: CASSPTGWNEAFF
d_call: NA; clone_size: NA; j_call: TRBJ2-1; v_call: TRBV7-6; cdr3_nt: TGTGCCAGCAGCCGTGTCCCCTCGCCGGGTGAGCAGTTCTTC; cdr3_aa: CASSRVPSPGEQFF
d_call: NA; clone_size: NA; j_call: TRBJ2-7; v_call: TRBV2; cdr3_nt: TGTGCCAGCAGACGCACCCTTGGCGAGCAGTACTTC; cdr3_aa: CASRRTLGEQYF
d_call: NA; clone_size: NA; j_call: TRBJ2-3; v_call: TRBV11-2; cdr3_nt: TGTGCCAGCAGCTTGCGGCAGGGGGGGCCAGATACGCAGTATTTT; cdr3_aa: CASSLRQGGPDTQYF
d_call: TRBD1; clone_size: NA; j_call: TRBJ1-1; v_call: TRBV5-1; cdr3_nt: TGCGCCAGCAGCCCCGGACAGGTCTTGAACACTGAAGCTTTCTTT; cdr3_aa: CASSPGQVLNTEAFF
d_call: NA; clone_size: NA; j_call: TRBJ2-2; v_call: TRBV7-9; cdr3_nt: TGTGCCAGCAGCTTATACCTCACCGGGGAGCTGTTTTTT; cdr3_aa: CASSLYLTGELFF
d_call: TRBD2; clone_size: NA; j_call: TRBJ2-5; v_call: TRBV6-1; cdr3_nt: TGTGCCGGACAGCGGGAGCCAACTCAAGAGACCCAGTACTTC; cdr3_aa: CAGQREPTQETQYF
d_call: TRBD1; clone_size: NA; j_call: TRBJ1-1; v_call: TRBV5-1; cdr3_nt: TGCGCCAGCAGCGCCACAGGGGGTGTGCGGAACACTGAAGCTTTCTTT; cdr3_aa: CASSATGGVRNTEAFF
d_call: TRBD2; clone_size: NA; j_call: TRBJ2-7; v_call: TRBV18; cdr3_nt: TGTGCCAGCTCACCCCAGGGACTACCCTACGAGCAGTACTTC; cdr3_aa: CASSPQGLPYEQYF
d_call: NA; clone_size: once; j_call: TRBJ2-5; v_call: TRBV7-9; cdr3_nt: TGTGCCAGCAGTCGTACCGGGGCCCAAGAGACCCAGTACTTC; cdr3_aa: CASSRTGAQETQYF
d_call: TRBD1; clone_size: NA; j_call: TRBJ2-7; v_call: TRBV28; cdr3_nt: TGTGCCAGCAGTAAGACAGGGGTTCCCCCTTACGAGCAGTACTTC; cdr3_aa: CASSKTGVPPYEQYF
d_call: NA; clone_size: NA; j_call: TRBJ1-5; v_call: TRBV5-6; cdr3_nt: TGTGCCAGCAGCTTGACAGCCAACGGGGGCAATCAGCCCCAGCATTTT; cdr3_aa: CASSLTANGGNQPQHF
d_call: NA; clone_size: NA; j_call: TRBJ2-7; v_call: TRBV6-1; cdr3_nt: TGTGCCAGCAGGATGGGACAACCTGCTACCTACGAGCAGTACTTC; cdr3_aa: CASRMGQPATYEQYF
d_call: TRBD2; clone_size: NA; j_call: TRBJ2-1; v_call: TRBV5-4; cdr3_nt: TGTGCCAGCAGCTTGGCCCCCGCGGGAGGGGGCCACAATGAGCAGTTCTTC; cdr3_aa: CASSLAPAGGGHNEQFF
d_call: NA; clone_size: NA; j_call: TRBJ1-4; v_call: TRBV25-1; cdr3_nt: TGCGCCAGCAGTGTGTGGGGATTAAGGGGTGAAAAACTGTTTTTT; cdr3_aa: CASSVWGLRGEKLFF
d_call: TRBD1; clone_size: NA; j_call: TRBJ2-1; v_call: TRBV4-1; cdr3_nt: TGCGCCAGCAGCCAAGTAGGGAAGGACAGGGGGCTGGATGAGCAGTTCTTC; cdr3_aa: CASSQVGKDRGLDEQFF
d_call: NA; clone_size: NA; j_call: TRBJ1-1; v_call: TRBV28; cdr3_nt: TGTGCCAGCAGGGTTTTGAACACTGAAGCTTTCTTT; cdr3_aa: CASRVLNTEAFF
d_call: NA; clone_size: NA; j_call: TRBJ1-5; v_call: TRBV7-8; cdr3_nt: TGTGCCAGCAGCTTAATCAGCAATCAGCCCCAGCATTTT; cdr3_aa: CASSLISNQPQHF
d_call: NA; clone_size: once; j_call: TRBJ2-3; v_call: TRBV29-1; cdr3_nt: TGCAGCGTGAGACGAGGTCTCACAGATACGCAGTATTTT; cdr3_aa: CSVRRGLTDTQYF
d_call: NA; clone_size: NA; j_call: TRBJ2-7; v_call: TRBV28; cdr3_nt: TGTGCCAGCAGTAGAGCCGGGACTCTGAACACCTACGAGCAGTACTTC; cdr3_aa: CASSRAGTLNTYEQYF
d_call: NA; clone_size: NA; j_call: TRBJ2-7; v_call: TRBV27; cdr3_nt: TGTGCCAGCAGTTTATCGAGTTGGGGGACGGGGTACGAGCAGTACTTC; cdr3_aa: CASSLSSWGTGYEQYF
d_call: NA; clone_size: NA; j_call: TRBJ2-1; v_call: TRBV29-1; cdr3_nt: TGCAGCGTCGCGGGACAGACAGATGAGCAGTTCTTC; cdr3_aa: CSVAGQTDEQFF
d_call: NA; clone_size: NA; j_call: TRBJ1-3; v_call: TRBV28; cdr3_nt: TGTGCCAGCAGAGGGGGAAGGGGAACGAACTCTGGAAACACCATATATTTT; cdr3_aa: CASRGGRGTNSGNTIYF
d_call: NA; clone_size: NA; j_call: TRBJ2-6; v_call: TRBV7-9; cdr3_nt: TGTGCCAGCAGCTTAGGGGTAACAGGGCGCTCTGGGGCCAACGTCCTGACTTTC; cdr3_aa: CASSLGVTGRSGANVLTF